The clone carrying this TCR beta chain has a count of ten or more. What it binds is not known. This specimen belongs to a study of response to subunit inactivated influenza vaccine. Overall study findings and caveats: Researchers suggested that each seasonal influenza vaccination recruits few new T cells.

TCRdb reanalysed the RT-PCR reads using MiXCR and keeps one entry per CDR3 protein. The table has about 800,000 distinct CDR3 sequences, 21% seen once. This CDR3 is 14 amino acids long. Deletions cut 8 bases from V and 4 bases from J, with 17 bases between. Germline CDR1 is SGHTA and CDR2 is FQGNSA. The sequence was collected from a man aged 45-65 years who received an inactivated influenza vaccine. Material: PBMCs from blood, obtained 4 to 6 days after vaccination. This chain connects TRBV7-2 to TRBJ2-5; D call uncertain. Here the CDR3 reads CASSPPPGRETQYF. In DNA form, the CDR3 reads TGTGCCAGCTCACCACCGCCGGGTCGAGAGACCCAGTACTTC.